The 2 T cell receptor beta chains listed next were all sequenced from one sample in a study of CD8 T cells in Susac syndrome. The RNA input was roughly 0.45 to 1 ug, and it was reverse transcribed with random hexamers. TCRdb independently ran MiXCR on the immunoSEQ multiplex PCR reads; one entry per CDR3 protein. The sample gives 150,000 to 200,000 distinct CDR3 sequences, roughly 94% of which show up once; 0.099% is in the top ten. Specimen: CD4+ T cells from PBMCs. These receptors originate from a human donor with Susac syndrome.

The chain uses TRBV20-1 and TRBJ1-1; 7 nucleotides line up with TRBD1. The CDR3 runs to 14 residues. Germline CDR1 and CDR2: DFQATT and SNEGSKA (reference sequence). The V gene end was trimmed by 2 bases and the J gene end by 4 bases; junction bases not matched to a gene: 7. CDR3 region: CSARRAGGATEAFF. CDR3 coding DNA: TGCAGTGCTAGACGCGCAGGGGGGGCCACTGAAGCTTTCTTT.

This chain links TRBV3-1 with TRBJ1-6, with D hard to call. CDR1 and CDR2 from the germline V gene are LGHDT and YNNKEL (reference sequence). Deletions cut 5 bases from V and 7 bases from J, with 9 bases between. The CDR3 has 13 amino acids. The CDR3 here is CASSEIPNSPLHF. The CDR3 DNA follows: TGTGCCAGCAGCGAGATCCCGAATTCACCCCTCCACTTT.